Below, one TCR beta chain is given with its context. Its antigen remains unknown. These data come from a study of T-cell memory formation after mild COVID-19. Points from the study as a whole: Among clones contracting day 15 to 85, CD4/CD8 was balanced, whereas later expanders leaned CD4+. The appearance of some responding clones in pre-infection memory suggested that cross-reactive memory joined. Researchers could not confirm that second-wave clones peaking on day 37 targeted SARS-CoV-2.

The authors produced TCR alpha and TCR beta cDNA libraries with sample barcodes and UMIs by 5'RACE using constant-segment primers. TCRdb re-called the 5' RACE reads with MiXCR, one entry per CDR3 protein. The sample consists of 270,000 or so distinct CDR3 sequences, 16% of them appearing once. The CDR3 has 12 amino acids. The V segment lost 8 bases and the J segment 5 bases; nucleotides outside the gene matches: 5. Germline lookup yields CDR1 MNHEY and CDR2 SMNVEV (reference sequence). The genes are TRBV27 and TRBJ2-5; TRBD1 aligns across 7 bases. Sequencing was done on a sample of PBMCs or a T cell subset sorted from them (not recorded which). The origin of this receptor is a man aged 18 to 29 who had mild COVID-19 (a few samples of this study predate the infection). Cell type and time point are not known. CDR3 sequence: CASGQVVETQYF. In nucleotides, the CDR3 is TGTGCCAGCGGACAGGTCGTCGAGACCCAGTACTTC.